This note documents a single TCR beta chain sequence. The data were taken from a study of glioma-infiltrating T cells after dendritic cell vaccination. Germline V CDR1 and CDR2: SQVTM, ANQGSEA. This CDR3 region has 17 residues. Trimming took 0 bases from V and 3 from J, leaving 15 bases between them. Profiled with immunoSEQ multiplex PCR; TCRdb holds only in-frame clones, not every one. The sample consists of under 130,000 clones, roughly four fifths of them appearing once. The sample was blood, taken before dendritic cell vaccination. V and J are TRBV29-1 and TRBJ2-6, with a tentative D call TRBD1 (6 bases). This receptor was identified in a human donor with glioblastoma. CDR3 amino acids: CSVEDRGDVSGANVLTF. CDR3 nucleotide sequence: TGCAGCGTTGAAGACAGGGGTGATGTCAGTGGGGCCAACGTCCTGACTTTC.